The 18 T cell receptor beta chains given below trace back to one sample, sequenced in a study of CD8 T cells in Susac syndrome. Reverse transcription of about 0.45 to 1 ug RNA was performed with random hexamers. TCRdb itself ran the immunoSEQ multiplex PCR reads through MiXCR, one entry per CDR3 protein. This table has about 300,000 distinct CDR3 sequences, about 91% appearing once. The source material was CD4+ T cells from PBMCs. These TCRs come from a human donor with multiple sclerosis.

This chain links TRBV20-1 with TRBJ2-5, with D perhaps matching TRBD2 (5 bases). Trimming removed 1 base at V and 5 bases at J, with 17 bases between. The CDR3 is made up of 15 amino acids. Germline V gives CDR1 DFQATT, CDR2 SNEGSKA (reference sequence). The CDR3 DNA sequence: TGCAGTGCTAGAGTCTCATTTAGTGGGAGTGAGACCCAGTACTTC. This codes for CSARVSFSGSETQYF.

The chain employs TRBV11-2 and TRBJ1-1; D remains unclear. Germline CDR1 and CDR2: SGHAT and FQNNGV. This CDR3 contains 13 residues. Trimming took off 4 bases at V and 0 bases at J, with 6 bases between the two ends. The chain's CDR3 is CASSSLMNTEAFF. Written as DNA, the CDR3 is TGTGCCAGCAGCTCTTTGATGAACACTGAAGCTTTCTTT.

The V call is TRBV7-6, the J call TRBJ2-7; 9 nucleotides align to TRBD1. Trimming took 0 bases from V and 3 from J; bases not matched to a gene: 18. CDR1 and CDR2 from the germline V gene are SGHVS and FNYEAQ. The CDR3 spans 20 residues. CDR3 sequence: CASSLAHGTGRDWRVYEQYF. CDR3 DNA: TGTGCCAGCAGCTTAGCCCACGGGACAGGGCGGGACTGGCGGGTCTACGAGCAGTACTTC. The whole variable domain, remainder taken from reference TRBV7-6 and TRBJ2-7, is GAGVSQSPRYKVTKRGQDVALRCDPISGHVSLYWYRQALGQGPEFLTYFNYEAQQDKSGLPNDRFSAERPEGSISTLTIQRTEQRDSAMYRCASSLAHGTGRDWRVYEQYFGPGTRLTVT.

As DNA, the CDR3 is TGTGCTAGCGCTGCGGGTGACACCGGGGAGCTGTTTTTT. The encoded protein is CASAAGDTGELFF. This chain joins TRBV7-2 and TRBJ2-2; perhaps TRBD2 as D (5 bases). Per the germline V gene, CDR1 is SGHTA and CDR2 is FQGNSA. This CDR3 is 13 amino acids long.

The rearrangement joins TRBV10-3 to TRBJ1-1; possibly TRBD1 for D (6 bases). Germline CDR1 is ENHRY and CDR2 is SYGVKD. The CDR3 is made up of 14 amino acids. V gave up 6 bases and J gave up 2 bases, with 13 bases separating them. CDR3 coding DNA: TGTGCCATCAGCCAGGGGACGAGCAACACTGAAGCTTTCTTT. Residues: CAISQGTSNTEAFF.

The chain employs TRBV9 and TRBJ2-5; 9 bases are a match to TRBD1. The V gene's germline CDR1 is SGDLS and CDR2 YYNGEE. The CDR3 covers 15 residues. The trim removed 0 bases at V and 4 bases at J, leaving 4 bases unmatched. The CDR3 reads CASSVAPTGGETQYF. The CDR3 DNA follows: TGTGCCAGCAGCGTAGCCCCGACAGGGGGAGAGACCCAGTACTTC.

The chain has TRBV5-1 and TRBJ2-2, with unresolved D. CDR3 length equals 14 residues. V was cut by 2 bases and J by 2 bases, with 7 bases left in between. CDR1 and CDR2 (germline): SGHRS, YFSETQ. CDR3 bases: TGCGCCAGCAGCTTCCACCCCAACACCGGGGAGCTGTTTTTT. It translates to CASSFHPNTGELFF.

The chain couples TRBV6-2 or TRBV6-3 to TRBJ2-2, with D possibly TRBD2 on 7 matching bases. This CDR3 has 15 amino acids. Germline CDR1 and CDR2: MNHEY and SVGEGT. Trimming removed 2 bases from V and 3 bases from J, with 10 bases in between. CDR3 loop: CASSYAGADTGELFF. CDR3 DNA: TGTGCCAGCAGTTACGCGGGGGCGGACACCGGGGAGCTGTTTTTT.

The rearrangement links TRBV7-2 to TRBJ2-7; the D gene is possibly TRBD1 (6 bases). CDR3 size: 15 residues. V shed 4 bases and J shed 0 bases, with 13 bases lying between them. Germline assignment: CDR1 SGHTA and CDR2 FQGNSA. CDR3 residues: CASSSFRGGSYEQYF. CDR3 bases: TGTGCCAGCAGCTCCTTCAGGGGTGGCTCCTACGAGCAGTACTTC.

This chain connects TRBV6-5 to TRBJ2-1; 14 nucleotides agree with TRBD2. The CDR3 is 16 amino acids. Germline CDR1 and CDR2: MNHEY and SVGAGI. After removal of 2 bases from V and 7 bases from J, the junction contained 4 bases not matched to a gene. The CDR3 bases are TGTGCCAGCAGTTACAGGGGACTAGCGGGAGTTAATGAGCAGTTCTTC. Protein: CASSYRGLAGVNEQFF.

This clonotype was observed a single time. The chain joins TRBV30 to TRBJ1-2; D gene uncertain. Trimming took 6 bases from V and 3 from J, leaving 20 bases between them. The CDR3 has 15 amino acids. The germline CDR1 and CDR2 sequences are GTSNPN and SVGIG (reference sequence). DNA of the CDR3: TGTGCCTGCGTGAGGAGGACGTACGGTGACTATGGCTACACCTTC. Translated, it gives CACVRRTYGDYGYTF.

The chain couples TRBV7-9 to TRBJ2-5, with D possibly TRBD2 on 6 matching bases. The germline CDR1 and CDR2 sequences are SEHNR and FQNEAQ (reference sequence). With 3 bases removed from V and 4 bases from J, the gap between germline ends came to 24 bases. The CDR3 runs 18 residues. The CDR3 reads CASSFEVAGSGEGETQYF. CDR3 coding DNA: TGTGCCAGCAGCTTCGAGGTTGCCGGGTCGGGGGAAGGAGAGACCCAGTACTTC.

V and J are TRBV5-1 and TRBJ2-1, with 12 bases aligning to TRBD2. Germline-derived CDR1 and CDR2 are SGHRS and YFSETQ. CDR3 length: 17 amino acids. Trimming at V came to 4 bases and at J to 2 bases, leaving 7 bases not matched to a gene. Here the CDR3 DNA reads TGCGCCAGCAGCCCGACTAGCGGGGGTAGTCCCTACAATGAGCAGTTCTTC. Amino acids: CASSPTSGGSPYNEQFF.

The CDR3 DNA reads as TGTGCCAGCAGCGCTAGCGGAATTCGCACAGATACGCAGTATTTT. Amino acids: CASSASGIRTDTQYF. V gene TRBV9 combines with J gene TRBJ2-3; 7 bases match TRBD2. V shed 3 bases, J shed 1 base, and the junction held 5 bases outside the gene matches. CDR3 length: 15 amino acids. CDR1 and CDR2 from the germline V gene are SGDLS and YYNGEE.

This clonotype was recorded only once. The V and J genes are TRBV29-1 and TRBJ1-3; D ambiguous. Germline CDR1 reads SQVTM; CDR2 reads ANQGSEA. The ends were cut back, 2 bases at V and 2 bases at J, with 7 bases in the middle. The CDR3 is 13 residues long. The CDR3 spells CSVEIEAGNTIYF. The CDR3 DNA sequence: TGCAGCGTTGAAATAGAGGCTGGAAACACCATATATTTT.

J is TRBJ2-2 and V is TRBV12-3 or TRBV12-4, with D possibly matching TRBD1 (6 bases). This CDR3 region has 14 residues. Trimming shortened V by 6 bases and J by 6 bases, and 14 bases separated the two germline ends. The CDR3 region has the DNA TGTGCCAGCAGAGGGGGTGCCCGCGCCGGGGAGCTGTTTTTT. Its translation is CASRGGARAGELFF.

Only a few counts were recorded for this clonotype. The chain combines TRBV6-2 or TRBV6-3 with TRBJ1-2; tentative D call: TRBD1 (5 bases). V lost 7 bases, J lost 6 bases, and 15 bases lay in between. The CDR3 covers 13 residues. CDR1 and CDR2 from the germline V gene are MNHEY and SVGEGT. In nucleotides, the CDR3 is TGTGCCAGCATTCGCGGGACGGGCCATGGCTACACCTTC. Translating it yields CASIRGTGHGYTF.

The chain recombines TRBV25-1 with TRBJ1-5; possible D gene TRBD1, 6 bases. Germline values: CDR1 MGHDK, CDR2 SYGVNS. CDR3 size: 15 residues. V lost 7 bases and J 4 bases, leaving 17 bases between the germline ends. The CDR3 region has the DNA TGTGCCAGCAAGGGGGTAGGGCTGGGGAATCAGCCCCAGCATTTT. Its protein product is CASKGVGLGNQPQHF.